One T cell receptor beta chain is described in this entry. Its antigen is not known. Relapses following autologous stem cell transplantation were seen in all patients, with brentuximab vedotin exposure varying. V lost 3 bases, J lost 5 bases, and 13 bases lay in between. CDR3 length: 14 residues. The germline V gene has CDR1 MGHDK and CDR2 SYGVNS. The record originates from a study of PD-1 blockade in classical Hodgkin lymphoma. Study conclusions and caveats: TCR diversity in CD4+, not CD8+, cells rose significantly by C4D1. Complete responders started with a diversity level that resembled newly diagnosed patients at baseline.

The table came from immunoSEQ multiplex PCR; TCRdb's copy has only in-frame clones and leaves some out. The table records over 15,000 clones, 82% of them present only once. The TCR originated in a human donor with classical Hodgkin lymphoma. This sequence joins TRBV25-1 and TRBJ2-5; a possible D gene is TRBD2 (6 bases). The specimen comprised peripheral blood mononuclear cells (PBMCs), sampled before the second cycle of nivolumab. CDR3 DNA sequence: TGTGCCAGCAGTGATGGAGGGTTTGCGGAGACCCAGTACTTC. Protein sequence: CASSDGGFAETQYF.